This T cell receptor (beta chain) comes out of a study of T cells in Graves' hyperthyroidism and ophthalmopathy. Overall study context: Upon initial diagnosis and before any treatment, peripheral blood was collected.

TCR beta CDR3 region amplification was performed from RNA transcripts. The HTBI primer set was used in a first-round RT-PCR of the TCR CDR3. Via MiXCR, TCRdb re-called the multiplex PCR reads, giving one row per CDR3 protein. Among approximately 200,000 distinct CDR3 sequences listed, 15% to 20% were seen once. Looked up from germline, CDR1 is MGHRA and CDR2 is YSYEKL. Trimming left V 2 bases short and J 8 bases short, with 12 bases between. The CDR3 runs to 14 residues. The sample holds many counts of this clonotype. Patients counted as stable if ophthalmopathy did not develop within 18 months. The specimen was blood. The J gene is TRBJ1-4, the V gene TRBV4-1; possible D gene TRBD1, 5 bases. This TCR derives from a man in his forties or fifties with Graves' hyperthyroidism. As DNA, the CDR3 is TGCGCCAGCAGCCAACGGCAGGGTCACGAAAAACTGTTTTTT. It codes for CASSQRQGHEKLFF.